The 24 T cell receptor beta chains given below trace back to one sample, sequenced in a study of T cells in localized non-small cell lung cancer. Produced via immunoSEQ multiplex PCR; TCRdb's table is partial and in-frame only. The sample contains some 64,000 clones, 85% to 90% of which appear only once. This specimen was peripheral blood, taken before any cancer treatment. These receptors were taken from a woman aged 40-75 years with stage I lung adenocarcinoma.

In DNA, the CDR3 is TGTGCCAGTAGTATAACCCGGGACAGGGTCGGTGGCTATGGCTACACCTTC. Amino acid sequence: CASSITRDRVGGYGYTF. This chain connects TRBV19 to TRBJ1-2, with 9 bases matching TRBD1. Trimming cost V 2 bases and J 4 bases; bases outside gene matches: 11. The CDR3 runs to 17 residues. The germline gives CDR1 LNHDA, CDR2 SQIVND (reference sequence).

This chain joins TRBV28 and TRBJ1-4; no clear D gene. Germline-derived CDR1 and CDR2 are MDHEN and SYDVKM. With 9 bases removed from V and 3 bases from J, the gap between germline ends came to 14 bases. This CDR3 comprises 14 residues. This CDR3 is CASGVWVANEKLFF. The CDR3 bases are TGTGCCAGTGGGGTATGGGTGGCTAATGAAAAACTGTTTTTT.

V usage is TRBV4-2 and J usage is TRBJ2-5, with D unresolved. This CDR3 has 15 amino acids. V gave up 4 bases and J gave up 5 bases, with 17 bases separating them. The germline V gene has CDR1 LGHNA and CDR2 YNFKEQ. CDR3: CASSLQTGPTETQYF. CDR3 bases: TGTGCCAGCAGCCTCCAGACCGGACCGACGGAGACCCAGTACTTC.

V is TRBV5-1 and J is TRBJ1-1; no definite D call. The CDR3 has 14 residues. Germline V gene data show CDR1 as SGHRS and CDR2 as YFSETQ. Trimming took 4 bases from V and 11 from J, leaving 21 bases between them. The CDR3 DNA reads TGCGCCAGCAGCGTCCGGGTCGGTCAAGACGTGGCTTTCTTT. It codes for CASSVRVGQDVAFF.

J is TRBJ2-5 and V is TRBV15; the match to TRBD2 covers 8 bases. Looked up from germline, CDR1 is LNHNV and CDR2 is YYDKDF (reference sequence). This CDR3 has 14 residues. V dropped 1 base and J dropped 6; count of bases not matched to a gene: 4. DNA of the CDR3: TGTGCCACCAGCAGAGGTAGCGGGGTGAAGACCCAGTACTTC. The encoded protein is CATSRGSGVKTQYF.

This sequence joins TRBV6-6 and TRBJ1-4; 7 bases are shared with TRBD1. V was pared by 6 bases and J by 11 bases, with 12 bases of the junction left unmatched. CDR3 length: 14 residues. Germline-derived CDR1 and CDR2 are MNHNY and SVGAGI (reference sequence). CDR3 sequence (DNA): TGTGCCAGCAGACGGACAGGAGGCCCCTCTAAACTGTTTTTT. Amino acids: CASRRTGGPSKLFF.

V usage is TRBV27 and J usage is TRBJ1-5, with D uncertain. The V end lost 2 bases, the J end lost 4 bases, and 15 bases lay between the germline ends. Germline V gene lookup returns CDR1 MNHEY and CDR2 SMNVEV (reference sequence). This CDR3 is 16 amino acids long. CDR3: CASSLRVGVINQPQHF. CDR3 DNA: TGTGCCAGCAGTTTAAGGGTTGGGGTCATTAATCAGCCCCAGCATTTT.

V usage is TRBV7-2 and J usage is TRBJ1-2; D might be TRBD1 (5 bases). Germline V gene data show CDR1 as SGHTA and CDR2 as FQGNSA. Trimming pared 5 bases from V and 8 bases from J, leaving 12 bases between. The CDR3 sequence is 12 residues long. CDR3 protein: CASSQGRYGYTF. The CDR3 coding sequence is TGTGCCAGCAGCCAGGGACGATACGGCTACACCTTC.

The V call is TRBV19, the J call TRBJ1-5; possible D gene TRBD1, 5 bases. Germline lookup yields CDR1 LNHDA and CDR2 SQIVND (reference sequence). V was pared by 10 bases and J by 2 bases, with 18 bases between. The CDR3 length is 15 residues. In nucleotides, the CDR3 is TGTGCCACCTCGCCCGAGGGGTATGGCAATCAGCCCCAGCATTTT. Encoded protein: CATSPEGYGNQPQHF.

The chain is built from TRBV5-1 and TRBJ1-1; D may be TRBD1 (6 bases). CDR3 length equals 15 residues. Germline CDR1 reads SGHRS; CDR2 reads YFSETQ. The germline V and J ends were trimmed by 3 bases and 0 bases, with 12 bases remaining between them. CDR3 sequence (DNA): TGCGCCAGCAGCTGGTCCGGGACAATGAACACTGAAGCTTTCTTT. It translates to CASSWSGTMNTEAFF.

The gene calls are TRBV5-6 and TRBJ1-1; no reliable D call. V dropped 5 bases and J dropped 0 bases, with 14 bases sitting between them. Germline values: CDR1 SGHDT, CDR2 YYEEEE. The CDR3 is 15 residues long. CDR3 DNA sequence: TGTGCCAGCAGTGGACTGGGAGACATGAACACTGAAGCTTTCTTT. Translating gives CASSGLGDMNTEAFF.

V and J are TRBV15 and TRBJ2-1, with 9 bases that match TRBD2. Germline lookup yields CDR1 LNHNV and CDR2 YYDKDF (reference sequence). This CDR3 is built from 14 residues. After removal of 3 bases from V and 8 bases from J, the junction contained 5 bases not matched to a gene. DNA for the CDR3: TGTGCCACCAGCAGGGGGACTAGCTGGTATGAGCAGTTCTTC. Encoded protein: CATSRGTSWYEQFF.

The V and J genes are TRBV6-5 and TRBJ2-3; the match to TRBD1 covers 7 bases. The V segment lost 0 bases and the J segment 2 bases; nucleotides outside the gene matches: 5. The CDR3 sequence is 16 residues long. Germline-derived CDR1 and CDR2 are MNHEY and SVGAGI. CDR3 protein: CASSYSGRGTTDTQYF. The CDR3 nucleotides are TGTGCCAGCAGTTACTCCGGCAGGGGGACCACAGATACGCAGTATTTT.

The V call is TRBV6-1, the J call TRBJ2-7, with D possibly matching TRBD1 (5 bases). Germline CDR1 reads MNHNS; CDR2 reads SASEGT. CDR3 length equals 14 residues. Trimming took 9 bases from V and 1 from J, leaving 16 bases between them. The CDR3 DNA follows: TGTGCCAGTAAGCAGACAGTGACTTCCTACGAGCAGTACTTC. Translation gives CASKQTVTSYEQYF.

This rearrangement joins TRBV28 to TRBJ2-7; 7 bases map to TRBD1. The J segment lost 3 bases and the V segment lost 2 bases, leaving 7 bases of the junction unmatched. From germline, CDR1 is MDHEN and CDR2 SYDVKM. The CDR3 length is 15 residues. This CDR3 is CASSLAGTASYEQYF. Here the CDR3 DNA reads TGTGCCAGCAGTTTAGCCGGGACAGCGAGCTACGAGCAGTACTTC.

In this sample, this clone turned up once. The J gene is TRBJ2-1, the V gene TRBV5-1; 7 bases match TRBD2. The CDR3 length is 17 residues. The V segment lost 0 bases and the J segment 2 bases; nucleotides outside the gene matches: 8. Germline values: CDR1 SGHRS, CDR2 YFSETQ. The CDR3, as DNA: TGCGCCAGCAGCTTGGGGGCTAGCGGCACCCCCTACAATGAGCAGTTCTTC. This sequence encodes CASSLGASGTPYNEQFF. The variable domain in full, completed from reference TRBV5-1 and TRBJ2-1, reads KAGVTQTPRYLIKTRGQQVTLSCSPISGHRSVSWYQQTPGQGLQFLFEYFSETQRNKGNFPGRFSGRQFSNSRSEMNVSTLELGDSALYLCASSLGASGTPYNEQFFGPGTRLTVL.

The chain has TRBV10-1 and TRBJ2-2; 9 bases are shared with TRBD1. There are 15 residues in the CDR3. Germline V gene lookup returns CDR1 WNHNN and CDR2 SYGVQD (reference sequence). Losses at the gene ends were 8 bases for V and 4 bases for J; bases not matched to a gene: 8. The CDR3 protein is CASGKGQGATGELFF. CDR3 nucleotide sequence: TGCGCCAGCGGAAAGGGACAGGGTGCCACCGGGGAGCTGTTTTTT.

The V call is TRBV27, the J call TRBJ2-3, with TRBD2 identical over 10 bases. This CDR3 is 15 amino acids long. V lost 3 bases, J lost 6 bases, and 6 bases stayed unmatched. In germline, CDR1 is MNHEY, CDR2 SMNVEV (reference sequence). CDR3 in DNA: TGTGCCAGCAGTTTCATTAGCGGGAGGTCGGATACGCAGTATTTT. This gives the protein CASSFISGRSDTQYF.

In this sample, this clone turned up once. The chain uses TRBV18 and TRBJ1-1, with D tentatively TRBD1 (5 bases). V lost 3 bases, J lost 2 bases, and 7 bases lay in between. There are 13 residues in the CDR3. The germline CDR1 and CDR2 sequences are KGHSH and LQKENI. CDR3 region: CASSPTANTEAFF. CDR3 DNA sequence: TGTGCCAGCTCACCGACAGCCAACACTGAAGCTTTCTTT.

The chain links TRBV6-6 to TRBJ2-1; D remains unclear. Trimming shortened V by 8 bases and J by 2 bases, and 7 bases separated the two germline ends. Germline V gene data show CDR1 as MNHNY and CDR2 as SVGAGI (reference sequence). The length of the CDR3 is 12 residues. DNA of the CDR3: TGTGCCAGCTACGGAACCTACAATGAGCAGTTCTTC. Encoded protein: CASYGTYNEQFF.

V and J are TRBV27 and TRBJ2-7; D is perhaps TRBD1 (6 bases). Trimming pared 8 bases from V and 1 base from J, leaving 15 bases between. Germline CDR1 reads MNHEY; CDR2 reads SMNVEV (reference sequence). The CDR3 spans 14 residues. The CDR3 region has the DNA TGTGCCAGCTCGGGGACAAGGGTTTCCTACGAGCAGTACTTC. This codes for CASSGTRVSYEQYF.

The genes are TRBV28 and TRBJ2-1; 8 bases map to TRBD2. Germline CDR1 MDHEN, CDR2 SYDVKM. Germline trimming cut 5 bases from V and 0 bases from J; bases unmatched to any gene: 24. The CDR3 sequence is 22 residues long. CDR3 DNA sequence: TGTGCCAGCAGTCGGGGGGGTGCTGACATTAGGATCCGAGGAGGCTCCTACAATGAGCAGTTCTTC. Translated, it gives CASSRGGADIRIRGGSYNEQFF. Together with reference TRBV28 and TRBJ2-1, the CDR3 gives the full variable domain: DVKVTQSSRYLVKRTGEKVFLECVQDMDHENMFWYRQDPGLGLRLIYFSYDVKMKEKGDIPEGYSVSREKKERFSLILESASTNQTSMYLCASSRGGADIRIRGGSYNEQFFGPGTRLTVL.

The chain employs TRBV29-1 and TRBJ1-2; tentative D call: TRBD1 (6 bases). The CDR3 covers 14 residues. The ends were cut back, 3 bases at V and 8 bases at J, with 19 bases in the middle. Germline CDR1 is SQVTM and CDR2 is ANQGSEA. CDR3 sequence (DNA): TGCAGCGTTGACACGGGGGCTTTCGACGAAGGCTACACCTTC. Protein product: CSVDTGAFDEGYTF.

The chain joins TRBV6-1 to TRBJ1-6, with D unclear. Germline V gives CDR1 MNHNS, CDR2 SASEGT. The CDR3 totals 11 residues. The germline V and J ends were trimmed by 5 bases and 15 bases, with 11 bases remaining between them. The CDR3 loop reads CASSLRTLLHF. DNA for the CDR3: TGTGCCAGCAGTCTACGGACCCTCCTCCACTTT.